This is a list of T cell receptor beta chains from one sample in a study of T cell responses to AZD1222 COVID-19 vaccine. Measured with immunoSEQ multiplex PCR; TCRdb has only the in-frame clones, and not every one. In the table there are 150,000 to 200,000 clones, 92% of which are singletons. Here the sequenced sample was peripheral blood, taken on day 0 of AZD1222 vaccination. The source of these receptors is an adult in good health. Both conserved end residues are part of each CDR3. The D gene is left open where the match is weak. The size of a clone is reported for some rows only, either as once, few or many, or as a class for expanded clones.

TRBJ2-7	TRBV27	TRBD2	NA	TGTGCCAGCAGTTTGAGGCTAGCGGGAGGGCCGGGGGAGCAGTACTTC	CASSLRLAGGPGEQYF
TRBJ2-2	TRBV7-2	NA	few	TGTGCCAGCAGGCCCCCGGGCAGGACCGGGGAGCTGTTTTTT	CASRPPGRTGELFF
TRBJ1-1	TRBV29-1	NA	NA	TGCAGCGTTGTAAGGGGTCTCACTGAAGCTTTCTTT	CSVVRGLTEAFF
TRBJ1-1	TRBV2	NA	NA	TGTGCCAGCAGTGGACAGATTATGAACACTGAAGCTTTCTTT	CASSGQIMNTEAFF
TRBJ1-2	TRBV3-1/TRBV3-2	NA	NA	TGTGCCAGCAGCCGGAAAATTAGGAACAAGGCCTTGAACTATGGCTACACCTTC	CASSRKIRNKALNYGYTF
TRBJ1-2	TRBV2	NA	few	TGTGCCATTTGGGACCAGGACATTACTAACTATGGCTACACCTTC	CAIWDQDITNYGYTF
TRBJ1-1	TRBV12-5	TRBD1	NA	TGTGCTAGTGGTTTCCGGACAGGCAACACTGAAGCTTTCTTT	CASGFRTGNTEAFF
TRBJ1-1	TRBV4-1	NA	NA	TGCGCCAGCAGCCAGCCCCGGCAGGGCCGGGCGAACACTGAAGCTTTCTTT	CASSQPRQGRANTEAFF
TRBJ2-7	TRBV29-1	NA	once	TGCAGCGTTGTCGGCAGGGAAGCCTACGAGCAGTACTTC	CSVVGREAYEQYF
TRBJ1-4	TRBV7-9	NA	NA	TGTGCCAGCAGCTTCAGCTATAATGAAAAACTGTTTTTT	CASSFSYNEKLFF
TRBJ2-1	TRBV7-3	TRBD2	once	TGTGCCAGCAGCTTACGTGGGCGGGAGGGGGATGAGCAGTTCTTC	CASSLRGREGDEQFF
TRBJ1-5	TRBV30	NA	NA	TGTGCCTGGAGTGAGATGGATGGGGGGCCCCAGCATTTT	CAWSEMDGGPQHF
TRBJ2-3	TRBV9	TRBD2	NA	TGTGCCAGCAGCGTCGGACTAGCCTCGAACACAGATACGCAGTATTTT	CASSVGLASNTDTQYF
TRBJ1-2	TRBV24-1	TRBD1	NA	TGTGCCACCTTGCTATTCGGGGGACAGGCGAGATTGAATGGCTACACCTTC	CATLLFGGQARLNGYTF
TRBJ1-1	TRBV7-2	NA	NA	TGTGCCAGCAGCTTAACGGTGGACACTGAAGCTTTCTTT	CASSLTVDTEAFF
TRBJ2-3	TRBV5-6	NA	NA	TGTGCCAGCAGCTTACGCAGGTCGGGGGCGCGGGAAGATACGCAGTATTTT	CASSLRRSGAREDTQYF
TRBJ2-1	TRBV19	NA	NA	TGTGCCAGCCTCGGAGATGGGGCGAATGAGCAGTTCTTC	CASLGDGANEQFF
TRBJ1-2	TRBV29-1	NA	NA	TGCAGCGTTGTACGGGGGTATGGCTACACCTTC	CSVVRGYGYTF
TRBJ2-3	TRBV4-2	TRBD2	NA	TGTGCCAGCAGCCAAATCGCGGGGGGAGGGCCGGGGGCAGATACGCAGTATTTT	CASSQIAGGGPGADTQYF
TRBJ2-7	TRBV7-2	TRBD2	NA	TGTGCCAGCAGCGAGGAGACTAGCGGGATCCCCTACGAGCAGTACTTC	CASSEETSGIPYEQYF
TRBJ2-5	TRBV30	TRBD2	once	TGTGCCTGGACCTCCCCGGGGGGCCAAGAGACCCAGTACTTC	CAWTSPGGQETQYF
TRBJ2-6	TRBV2	NA	NA	TGTGCCAGCAGACCCCCAGGGTCCTCTGGGGCCAACGTCCTGACTTTC	CASRPPGSSGANVLTF
TRBJ1-1	TRBV3-1/TRBV3-2	NA	NA	TGTGCCAGCAGCCATGGACTTATGAACACTGAAGCTTTCTTT	CASSHGLMNTEAFF
TRBJ2-6	TRBV9	NA	NA	TGTGCCAGCAGCGTGTTCGACTCCGGGGCCAACGTCCTGACTTTC	CASSVFDSGANVLTF
TRBJ2-1	TRBV3-1/TRBV3-2	TRBD2	once	TGTGCCAGCGGGGGGCTAGCGGGGCACAATGAGCAGTTCTTC	CASGGLAGHNEQFF
TRBJ2-3	TRBV7-2	NA	NA	TGTGCCAGCAGCCCCCTGGGACTCCCCACAGATACGCAGTATTTT	CASSPLGLPTDTQYF
TRBJ2-7	TRBV4-2	NA	once	TGTGCCAGCAGCCCGGGGCTTGATGCCTACGAGCAGTACTTC	CASSPGLDAYEQYF
TRBJ2-7	TRBV27	NA	NA	TGTGCCAGCAGTTTATCCCGGACGGTTCCCTACGAGCAGTACTTC	CASSLSRTVPYEQYF
TRBJ1-5	TRBV19	TRBD1	NA	TGTGCCAGTAGTAAGGACAGGGAATATCAGCCCCAGCATTTT	CASSKDREYQPQHF
TRBJ2-2	TRBV6-2/TRBV6-3	TRBD2	NA	TGTGCCAGCAGTTACTCCGCGGGGGAGGCCGGGGAGCTGTTTTTT	CASSYSAGEAGELFF
TRBJ2-2	TRBV19	TRBD2	NA	TGTGCCAGTAGTCCGTTAGCGGGAGCGGGGACCGGGGAGCTGTTTTTT	CASSPLAGAGTGELFF
TRBJ1-5	TRBV28	NA	once	TGTGCCAGCAGTTTTGGAGGGGCGCGGCGAGCAAATCAGCCCCAGCATTTT	CASSFGGARRANQPQHF
TRBJ2-5	TRBV15	NA	NA	TGTGCCACCAGCAGAGTACGGTTTCGAGAGGGCCCCCAAGAGACCCAGTACTTC	CATSRVRFREGPQETQYF
TRBJ1-3	TRBV3-1/TRBV3-2	NA	once	TGTGCCAGCAGCCACTGGAGCTCTGGAAACACCATATATTTT	CASSHWSSGNTIYF
TRBJ1-2	TRBV3-1/TRBV3-2	NA	NA	TGTGCCAGCAGCCAAGGATCAGGGCCCGCTGGCTACACCTTC	CASSQGSGPAGYTF
TRBJ2-1	TRBV6-1	TRBD2	NA	TGTGCCAGCAGTGAAAATACTAGCGGGGGGGTTGAGCAGTTCTTC	CASSENTSGGVEQFF
TRBJ1-4	TRBV15	NA	NA	TGTGCCACCAGCAGGATTCGACAGGCAAGTGGTGAAAAACTGTTTTTT	CATSRIRQASGEKLFF
TRBJ1-5	TRBV10-3	TRBD1	NA	TGTGCCATCAGTGAGTCGGGGACAGGGTATCAGCCCCAGCATTTT	CAISESGTGYQPQHF
TRBJ1-1	TRBV5-8	NA	NA	TGTGCCAGCAGCAGGGACGGAGTGAACACTGAAGCTTTCTTT	CASSRDGVNTEAFF
TRBJ1-4	TRBV4-1	TRBD1	once	TGCGCCAGCAGCCGGTCCCGGGACAGAGGCTATAATGAAAAACTGTTTTTT	CASSRSRDRGYNEKLFF
TRBJ1-3	TRBV7-3	NA	once	TGTGCCAGCAGCAGCGGGGGTTCTGGAAACACCATATATTTT	CASSSGGSGNTIYF
TRBJ1-2	TRBV9	TRBD1	NA	TGTGCCAGCAGCGTAGGTGGACAGGGGTTCAGTATTGGCTACACCTTC	CASSVGGQGFSIGYTF
TRBJ1-2	TRBV2	NA	NA	TGTGCCAGCAGTACCTCACAGGGTAGGGGTGGCTACACCTTC	CASSTSQGRGGYTF
TRBJ1-2	TRBV7-2	NA	NA	TGTGCCAGCAGCCGCCGGGACGCCCACTCTAACTATGGCTACACCTTC	CASSRRDAHSNYGYTF
TRBJ2-7	TRBV30	NA	NA	TGTGCCTGGAGTGTACTCGTTCAGTCCTACGAGCAGTACTTC	CAWSVLVQSYEQYF
TRBJ1-5	TRBV4-1	NA	NA	TGCGCCAGCAGCCAAGGCTGGGGGGGGAAGTCTCAGCCCCAGCATTTT	CASSQGWGGKSQPQHF
TRBJ2-1	TRBV19	TRBD1	NA	TGTGCCAGTAGTTACAGGGGGCGCCGGACGCACGATGAGCAGTTCTTC	CASSYRGRRTHDEQFF
TRBJ1-5	TRBV24-1	NA	NA	TGTGCCACCAGTGTTATACCGGGTCCCCCGTATTATAGCAATCAGCCCCAGCATTTT	CATSVIPGPPYYSNQPQHF
TRBJ2-7	TRBV19	TRBD2	NA	TGTGCCAGTAGCGAGGGAGGGTTGGGGGAGCAGTACTTC	CASSEGGLGEQYF
TRBJ1-6	TRBV6-5	TRBD1	NA	TGTGCCAGCACCACGACAGGGGTATATTCACCCCTCCACTTT	CASTTTGVYSPLHF
TRBJ1-6	TRBV2	TRBD1	NA	TGTGCCAGCAGGAGGACAGGGGCGGATAATTCACCCCTCCACTTT	CASRRTGADNSPLHF
TRBJ2-7	TRBV19	TRBD2	NA	TGTGCCAGTAGCTGGGCGGGAGGCGGGAGTAAGGGAAGGACCTACGAGCAGTACTTC	CASSWAGGGSKGRTYEQYF
TRBJ2-2	TRBV7-2	NA	NA	TGTGCCAGCAGCGACGATAGGGCTAGGGTAAACACCGGGGAGCTGTTTTTT	CASSDDRARVNTGELFF
TRBJ2-7	TRBV27	TRBD1	NA	TGTGCCAGCAGCCCGTCCCCCGGGACAGCCTACGAGCAGTACTTC	CASSPSPGTAYEQYF
TRBJ2-1	TRBV5-1	TRBD2	NA	TGCGCCAGCAGCTTGGCGGCTAGCGGGCACAATGAGCAGTTCTTC	CASSLAASGHNEQFF